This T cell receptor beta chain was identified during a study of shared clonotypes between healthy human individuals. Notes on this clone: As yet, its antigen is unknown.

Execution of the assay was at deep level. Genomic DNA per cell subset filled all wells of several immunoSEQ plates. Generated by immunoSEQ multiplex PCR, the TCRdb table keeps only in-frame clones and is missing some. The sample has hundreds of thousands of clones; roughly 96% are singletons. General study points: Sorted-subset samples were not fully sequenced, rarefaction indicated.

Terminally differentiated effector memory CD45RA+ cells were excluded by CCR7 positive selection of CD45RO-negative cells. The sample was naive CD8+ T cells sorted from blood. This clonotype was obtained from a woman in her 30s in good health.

In DNA, the CDR3 is TGTGCCAGCAAGGGGGGGCGCCAGGCCCTGAGCAATCAGCCCCAGCATTTT. Translation: CASKGGRQALSNQPQHF. The chain uses TRBV2 and TRBJ1-5; D possibly corresponds to TRBD1 (6 bases). The CDR3 contains 17 residues. V lost 7 bases to trimming and J lost 1 base, with 20 bases between them. CDR1 is SNHLY and CDR2 is FYNNEI in the germline V gene. The full variable domain, in which reference TRBV2 and TRBJ1-5 provide the parts outside the CDR3, is EPEVTQTPSHQVTQMGQEVILRCVPISNHLYFYWYRQILGQKVEFLVSFYNNEISEKSEIFDDQFSVERPDGSNFTLKIRSTKLEDSAMYFCASKGGRQALSNQPQHFGDGTRLSIL.